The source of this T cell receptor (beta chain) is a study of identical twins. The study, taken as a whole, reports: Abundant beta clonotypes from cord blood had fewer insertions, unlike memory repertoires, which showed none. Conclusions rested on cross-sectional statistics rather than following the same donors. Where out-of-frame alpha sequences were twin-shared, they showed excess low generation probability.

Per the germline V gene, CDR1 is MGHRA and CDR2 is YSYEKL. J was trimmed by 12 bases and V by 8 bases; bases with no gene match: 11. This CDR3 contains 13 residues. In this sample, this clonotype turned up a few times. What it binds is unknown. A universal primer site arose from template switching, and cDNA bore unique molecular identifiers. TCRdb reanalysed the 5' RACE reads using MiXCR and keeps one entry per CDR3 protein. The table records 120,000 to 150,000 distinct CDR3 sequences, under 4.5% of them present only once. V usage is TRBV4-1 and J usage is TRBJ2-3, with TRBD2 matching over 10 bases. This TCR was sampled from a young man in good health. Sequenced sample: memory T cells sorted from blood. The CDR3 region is CASGLAGDERQYF. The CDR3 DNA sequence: TGCGCCAGCGGCCTAGCGGGAGACGAACGACAGTATTTT.